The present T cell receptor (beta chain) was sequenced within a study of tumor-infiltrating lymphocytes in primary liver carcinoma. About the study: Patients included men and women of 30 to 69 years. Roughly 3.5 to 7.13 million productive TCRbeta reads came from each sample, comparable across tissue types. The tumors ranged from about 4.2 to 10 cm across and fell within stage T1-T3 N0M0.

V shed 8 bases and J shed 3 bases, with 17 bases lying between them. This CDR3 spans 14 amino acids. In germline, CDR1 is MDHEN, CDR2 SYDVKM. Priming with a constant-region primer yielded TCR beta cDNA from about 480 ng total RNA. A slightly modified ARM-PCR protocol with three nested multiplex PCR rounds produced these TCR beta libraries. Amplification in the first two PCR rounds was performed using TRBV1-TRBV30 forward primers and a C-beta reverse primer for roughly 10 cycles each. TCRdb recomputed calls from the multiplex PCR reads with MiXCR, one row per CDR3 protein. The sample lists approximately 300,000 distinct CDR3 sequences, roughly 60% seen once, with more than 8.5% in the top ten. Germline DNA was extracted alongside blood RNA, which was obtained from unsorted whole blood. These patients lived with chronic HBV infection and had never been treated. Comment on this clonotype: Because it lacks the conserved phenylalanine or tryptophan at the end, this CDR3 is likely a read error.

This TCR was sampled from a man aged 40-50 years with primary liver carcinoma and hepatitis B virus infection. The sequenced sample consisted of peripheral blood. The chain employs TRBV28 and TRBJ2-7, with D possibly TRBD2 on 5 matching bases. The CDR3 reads CASEDSANVYEQYL. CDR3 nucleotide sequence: TGTGCCAGCGAAGATAGCGCAAATGTCTACGAGCAGTACCTC.